This T cell receptor beta chain derives from a study of T cell responses to AZD1222 COVID-19 vaccine. Overall study findings and caveats: Two doses of AZD1222 preceded a rise in Spike-specific TCR breadth and depth. Just six AZD1222 recipients tested seropositive at baseline. Possibly, clonal diversity was underestimated; donors were largely white British and included more females.

About this clone: Its antigen remains unidentified.

The repertoire was sequenced with immunoSEQ multiplex PCR; TCRdb's copy has only in-frame clones and lacks some. The repertoire holds approximately 100,000 clones, with around nine tenths as singletons. There are 15 residues in the CDR3. Germline-derived CDR1 and CDR2 are MNHEY and SMNVEV (reference sequence). Trimming shortened V by 2 bases and J by 10 bases, and 15 bases separated the two germline ends. Sequenced material: peripheral blood, taken on day 0 of AZD1222 vaccination. J is TRBJ1-6 and V is TRBV27, with unresolved D. This TCR came from an adult in good health. DNA of the CDR3: TGTGCCAGCAGTTTAAAAGTGTCCCTGGGATCACCCCTCCACTTT. Amino acid sequence: CASSLKVSLGSPLHF.